This T cell receptor (beta chain) was obtained from a study of identical twins. In TCRdb, the 5' RACE reads were re-called with MiXCR into one record per CDR3 protein. This sample has 600,000 to 800,000 distinct CDR3 sequences, with around 21% found just once. The CDR3 runs 14 residues. V lost 7 bases and J 5 bases, leaving 17 bases between the germline ends. Germline lookup yields CDR1 MNHNS and CDR2 SASEGT. This clonotype came up many times. These same data were also listed under a study on T cells expressing NK-cell markers. As that study records: Among eight sequenced donors, seven carried HCMV seropositivity while one was seronegative.

Sequencing was done on a sample of PBMCs. The TCR originated in a woman between 18 and 29 years old in good health. This chain connects TRBV6-1 to TRBJ2-5, with D perhaps assigned TRBD1 or TRBD2 (6 bases each). In DNA form, the CDR3 reads TGTGCCAGCACCCTCGGGGGCAATCGGGAGACCCAGTACTTC. This translates into CASTLGGNRETQYF.